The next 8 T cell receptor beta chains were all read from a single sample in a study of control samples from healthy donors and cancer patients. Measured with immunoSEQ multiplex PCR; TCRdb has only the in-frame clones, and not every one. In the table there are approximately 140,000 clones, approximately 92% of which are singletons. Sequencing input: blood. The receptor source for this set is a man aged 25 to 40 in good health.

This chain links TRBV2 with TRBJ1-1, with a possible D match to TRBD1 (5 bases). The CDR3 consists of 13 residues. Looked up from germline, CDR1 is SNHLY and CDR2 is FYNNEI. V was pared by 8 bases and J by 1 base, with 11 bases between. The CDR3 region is CASPGPGNTEAFF. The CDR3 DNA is TGTGCCAGCCCGGGACCTGGGAACACTGAAGCTTTCTTT.

In DNA form, the CDR3 reads TGCGCCAGCAGCCGACGTGGGACAGATACGCAGTATTTT. Translated, it gives CASSRRGTDTQYF. The chain is built from TRBV10-1 and TRBJ2-3, with D unresolved. CDR1 and CDR2 (germline): WNHNN, SYGVQD (reference sequence). The ends were cut back, 6 bases at V and 3 bases at J, with 10 bases in the middle. The CDR3 loop spans 13 amino acids.

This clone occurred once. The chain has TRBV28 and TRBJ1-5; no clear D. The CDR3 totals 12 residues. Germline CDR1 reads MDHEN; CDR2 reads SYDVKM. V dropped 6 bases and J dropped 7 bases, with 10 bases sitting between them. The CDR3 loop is CASRRARQPQHF. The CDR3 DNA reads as TGTGCCAGCAGAAGGGCCAGGCAGCCCCAGCATTTT.

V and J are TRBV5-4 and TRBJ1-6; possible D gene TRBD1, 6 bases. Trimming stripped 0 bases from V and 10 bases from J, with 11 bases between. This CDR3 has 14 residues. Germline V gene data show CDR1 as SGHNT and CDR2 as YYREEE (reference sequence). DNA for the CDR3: TGTGCCAGCAGCTTGGGCAGGGGTGAGTCACCCCTCCACTTT. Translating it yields CASSLGRGESPLHF.

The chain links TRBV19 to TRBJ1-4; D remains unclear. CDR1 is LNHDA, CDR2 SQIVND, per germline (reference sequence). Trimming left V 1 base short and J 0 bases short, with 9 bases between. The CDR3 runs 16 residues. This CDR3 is CASSIGRKSTNEKLFF. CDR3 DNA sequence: TGTGCCAGTAGTATAGGACGGAAATCAACTAATGAAAAACTGTTTTTT.

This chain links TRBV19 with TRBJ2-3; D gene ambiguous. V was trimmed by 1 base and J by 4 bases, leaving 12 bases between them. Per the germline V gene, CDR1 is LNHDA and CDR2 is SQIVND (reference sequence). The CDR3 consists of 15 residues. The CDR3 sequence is CASSIGPGSADTQYF. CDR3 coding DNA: TGTGCCAGTAGTATAGGGCCGGGTTCGGCAGATACGCAGTATTTT.

CDR3 coding DNA: TGTGCCAGCAGTGAGTCGGCGGGAGACTACAATGAGCAGTTCTTC. This encodes CASSESAGDYNEQFF. The chain combines TRBV6-1 with TRBJ2-1; TRBD2 agrees at 7 bases. The CDR3 totals 15 residues. J lost 3 bases, V lost 3 bases, and 5 bases had no gene match. Germline V CDR1 and CDR2: MNHNS, SASEGT.

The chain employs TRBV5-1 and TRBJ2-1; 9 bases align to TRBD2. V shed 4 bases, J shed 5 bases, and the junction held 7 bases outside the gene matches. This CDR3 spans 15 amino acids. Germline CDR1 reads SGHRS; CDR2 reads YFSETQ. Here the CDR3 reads CASSRGLAGDNEQFF. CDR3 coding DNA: TGCGCCAGCAGCAGGGGACTAGCAGGGGACAATGAGCAGTTCTTC. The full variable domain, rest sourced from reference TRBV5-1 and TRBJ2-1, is KAGVTQTPRYLIKTRGQQVTLSCSPISGHRSVSWYQQTPGQGLQFLFEYFSETQRNKGNFPGRFSGRQFSNSRSEMNVSTLELGDSALYLCASSRGLAGDNEQFFGPGTRLTVL.